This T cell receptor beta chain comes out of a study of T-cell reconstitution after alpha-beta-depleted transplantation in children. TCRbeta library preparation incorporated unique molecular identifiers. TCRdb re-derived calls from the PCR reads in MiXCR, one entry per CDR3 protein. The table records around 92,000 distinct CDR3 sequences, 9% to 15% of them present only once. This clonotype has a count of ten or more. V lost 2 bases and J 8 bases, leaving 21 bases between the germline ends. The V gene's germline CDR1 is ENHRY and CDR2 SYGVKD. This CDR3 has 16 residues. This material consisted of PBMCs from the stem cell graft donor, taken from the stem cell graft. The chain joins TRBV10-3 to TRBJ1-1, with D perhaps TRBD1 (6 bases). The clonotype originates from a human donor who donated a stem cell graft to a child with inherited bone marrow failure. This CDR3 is CAISEGFGQGTGEAFF. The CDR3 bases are TGTGCCATCAGTGAGGGGTTTGGGCAGGGGACTGGGGAAGCTTTCTTT.